These 17 T cell receptor beta chains were sequenced from one sample in a study of cytomegalovirus exposure and HLA in healthy donors. The primer mix had 60 Vbeta and 13 Jbeta primers. Assay used: immunoSEQ multiplex PCR; TCRdb lists only in-frame clones, some missing. Found here are around 160,000 clones, around 68% of them singletons; the top ten hold roughly 1.4%. The material sequenced was PBMCs. These receptors originate from a man aged 50-59 years in good health and CMV-seronegative.

This sequence joins TRBV5-5 and TRBJ2-3; 11 positions agree with TRBD2. J lost 3 bases, V lost 6 bases, and 6 bases had no gene match. The germline gives CDR1 SGHKS, CDR2 YYEKEE (reference sequence). This CDR3 spans 15 amino acids. In DNA, the CDR3 is TGTGCCAGCAATATAGCGGGGGGGCCGACAGATACGCAGTATTTT. Amino acids: CASNIAGGPTDTQYF.

V is TRBV19 and J is TRBJ1-2; D is ambiguous. In germline, CDR1 is LNHDA, CDR2 SQIVND (reference sequence). Trimming cost V 2 bases and J 7 bases, with 14 bases left between them. The CDR3 has 14 residues. Written as DNA, the CDR3 is TGTGCCAGTAGTATATACCCGGGATCGGGTGGCTACACCTTC. Its protein is CASSIYPGSGGYTF.

This chain connects TRBV27 to TRBJ2-7; 8 positions match TRBD2. After removal of 5 bases from V and 4 bases from J, the junction contained 10 bases not matched to a gene. CDR1 MNHEY and CDR2 SMNVEV come from the germline V gene (reference sequence). This CDR3 is 15 amino acids long. DNA of the CDR3: TGTGCCAGCAGTCTCGCAGGCGGGGGGATGTACGAGCAGTACTTC. Translated, it gives CASSLAGGGMYEQYF.

This sequence joins TRBV11-2 and TRBJ2-7, with 10 bases matching TRBD2. Trimming removed 6 bases from V and 3 bases from J; junction bases left unmatched: 2. The CDR3 spans 13 residues. Germline V lookup: CDR1 SGHAT, CDR2 FQNNGV. The CDR3 loop is CASSRTSGYEQYF. The DNA of the CDR3 is TGTGCCAGCAGTAGGACTAGCGGCTACGAGCAGTACTTC. Variable domain in full (rest from reference TRBV11-2 and TRBJ2-7): EAGVAQSPRYKIIEKRQSVAFWCNPISGHATLYWYQQILGQGPKLLIQFQNNGVVDDSQLPKDRFSAERLKGVDSTLKIQPAKLEDSAVYLCASSRTSGYEQYFGPGTRLTVT.

V and J are TRBV6-1 and TRBJ1-5, with D maybe TRBD1 (5 bases). Germline CDR1 is MNHNS and CDR2 is SASEGT. The V end lost 3 bases, the J end lost 4 bases, and 13 bases lay between the germline ends. CDR3 size: 15 residues. In DNA, the CDR3 is TGTGCCAGCAGTGAGAGACAGACCAGAAATCAGCCCCAGCATTTT. Its protein is CASSERQTRNQPQHF.

The table lists this clone with a few counts. The genes are TRBV9 and TRBJ1-2, with TRBD1 matching over 7 bases. CDR3 size: 13 residues. Trimming at V came to 2 bases and at J to 2 bases, leaving 0 bases not matched to a gene. CDR1 and CDR2 from the germline V gene are SGDLS and YYNGEE. CDR3 nucleotide sequence: TGTGCCAGCAGCGTGGGACAGAACTATGGCTACACCTTC. Translated: CASSVGQNYGYTF.

This clone was detected only a few times. The rearrangement uses TRBV10-3 and TRBJ2-3; TRBD2 aligns across 13 bases. The trim removed 11 bases at V and 1 base at J, leaving 3 bases unmatched. CDR3 size: 14 residues. The germline V gene has CDR1 ENHRY and CDR2 SYGVKD. The chain's CDR3 is CAGGTSGGTDTQYF. CDR3 bases: TGTGCCGGGGGGACTAGCGGGGGCACAGATACGCAGTATTTT.

The V gene is TRBV5-1, the J gene TRBJ2-5; 9 nucleotides line up with TRBD2. The CDR3 length is 15 residues. Losses at the gene ends were 3 bases for V and 1 base for J; bases not matched to a gene: 4. Germline CDR1 and CDR2: SGHRS and YFSETQ. Here the CDR3 reads CASSWRGGGQETQYF. For the CDR3, the DNA is TGCGCCAGCAGCTGGCGGGGGGGCGGCCAAGAGACCCAGTACTTC.

This clone came up a few times. V usage is TRBV5-4 and J usage is TRBJ2-3, with TRBD1 as a possible D gene (5 bases). This CDR3 contains 15 residues. The V end was cut by 0 bases, the J end by 0 bases, with 8 bases between. CDR1 is SGHNT, CDR2 YYREEE, per germline (reference sequence). The CDR3 is CASSLEGASTDTQYF. In DNA form, the CDR3 reads TGTGCCAGCAGCTTGGAAGGGGCTAGCACAGATACGCAGTATTTT.

This clone was observed a single time. The rearrangement uses TRBV5-4 and TRBJ2-7; TRBD2 matches at 7 bases. V lost 6 bases, J lost 4 bases, and 13 bases stayed unmatched. This CDR3 contains 15 residues. Germline-derived CDR1 and CDR2 are SGHNT and YYREEE (reference sequence). CDR3 DNA: TGTGCCAGCACGTTACGGGGGGTGGGGCGATACGAGCAGTACTTC. Translated, it gives CASTLRGVGRYEQYF.

This sequence joins TRBV7-2 and TRBJ1-2; D is unclear. V was cut by 4 bases and J by 2 bases, with 11 bases left in between. Germline V CDR1 and CDR2: SGHTA, FQGNSA. This CDR3 has 14 residues. Here the CDR3 DNA reads TGTGCCAGCAGCTCGTACGGGGAAAACTATGGCTACACCTTC. It encodes CASSSYGENYGYTF.

V is TRBV29-1 and J is TRBJ1-1; 8 bases align to TRBD1. Germline trimming cut 6 bases from V and 5 bases from J; bases unmatched to any gene: 8. This CDR3 has 13 residues. Germline V gene sequence: CDR1 SQVTM, CDR2 ANQGSEA. CDR3 nucleotides: TGCAGCGTCTCCAGGGGGCGCGGGACTGAAGCTTTCTTT. Its translation is CSVSRGRGTEAFF. The variable domain in full, completed from reference TRBV29-1 and TRBJ1-1, reads SAVISQKPSRDICQRGTSLTIQCQVDSQVTMMFWYRQQPGQSLTLIATANQGSEATYESGFVIDKFPISRPNLTFSTLTVSNMSPEDSSIYLCSVSRGRGTEAFFGQGTRLTVV.

The V gene is TRBV27, the J gene TRBJ1-6; D possibly corresponds to TRBD1 (5 bases). V lost 0 bases and J 9 bases, leaving 15 bases between the germline ends. The CDR3 loop spans 16 amino acids. Germline CDR1 reads MNHEY; CDR2 reads SMNVEV (reference sequence). The chain's CDR3 is CASSLSLGGGSSPLHF. DNA of the CDR3: TGTGCCAGCAGTTTATCCCTCGGGGGGGGGAGTTCACCCCTCCACTTT.

The chain recombines TRBV11-2 with TRBJ2-7; the D gene is possibly TRBD2 (6 bases). Germline CDR1 reads SGHAT; CDR2 reads FQNNGV. The CDR3 covers 14 residues. V was pared by 3 bases and J by 4 bases, with 13 bases between. The CDR3 is CASSFQGGEYEQYF. CDR3 coding DNA: TGTGCCAGCAGCTTTCAAGGAGGGGAATACGAGCAGTACTTC.

The rearrangement uses TRBV6-1 and TRBJ1-2; D unclear. V was pared by 1 base and J by 5 bases, with 14 bases between. Germline CDR1 reads MNHNS; CDR2 reads SASEGT. This CDR3 has 15 amino acids. The CDR3 DNA sequence: TGTGCCAGCAGTGAAGGGCCAGATTTCCTTTATGGCTACACCTTC. As protein: CASSEGPDFLYGYTF.

The chain couples TRBV29-1 to TRBJ1-1, with D tentatively TRBD1 (5 bases). V lost 1 base to trimming and J lost 5 bases, with 17 bases between them. Germline V CDR1 and CDR2: SQVTM, ANQGSEA. The CDR3 has 15 amino acids. This chain's CDR3 is CSVEVWGRDGTEAFF. DNA of the CDR3: TGCAGCGTTGAAGTCTGGGGGAGGGATGGGACTGAAGCTTTCTTT.

The CDR3 bases are TGTGCCAGCAGCCCCCCCCCGTCTAATGAAAAACTGTTTTTT. Translation gives CASSPPPSNEKLFF. The chain carries TRBV7-9 and TRBJ1-4; no reliable D call. Germline V CDR1 and CDR2: SEHNR, FQNEAQ (reference sequence). Trimming pared 5 bases from V and 3 bases from J, leaving 10 bases between. The CDR3 runs to 14 residues.